This TCR beta chain is from a study of cytomegalovirus exposure and HLA in healthy donors. The CDR3 covers 14 residues. The ends lost 2 bases at V and 3 bases at J; junction bases unmatched: 4. Germline lookup yields CDR1 SGHNT and CDR2 YENEEA. This clone was observed once. Here immunoSEQ multiplex PCR was the method, and the copy in TCRdb shows in-frame clones only, minus some. The table lists about 300,000 clones, roughly 88% of them singletons, with approximately 0.88% in the top ten. Sequencing input: PBMCs. This TCR derives from a woman aged 18-29 years in good health and CMV-seronegative. The chain combines TRBV11-3 with TRBJ2-7, with TRBD2 matching over 7 bases. DNA for the CDR3: TGTGCCAGCAGCTTACGGGCTAGCGGCTACGAGCAGTACTTC. It codes for CASSLRASGYEQYF.